This T cell receptor (beta chain) was sequenced during a study of shared clonotypes between healthy human individuals. Whole-study context: CD4 naive and memory got three plates each, CD8 naive two, CD8 memory one.

Assay: immunoSEQ multiplex PCR; the TCRdb copy retains only in-frame clones and omits some. The table records under 1,900,000 clones, roughly 98.5% of them present only once. V lost 2 bases to trimming and J lost 7 bases, with 11 bases between them. The CDR3 spans 13 residues. The rearrangement joins TRBV6-7 to TRBJ1-2; D not resolved. TRBV6-7 is an ORF, and what it does is uncertain. Sequenced: naive CD4+ T cells sorted from blood. Subset of the sample: CD45RA+ positively selected. The clonotype was recovered from a young man in good health. CDR3 in amino acids: CASSYKPQSGYTF. The DNA for the CDR3 is TGTGCCAGCAGTTACAAACCCCAGAGTGGCTACACCTTC.